Listed below are T cell receptor beta chains from one sample, sequenced in a study of identical twins. TCRdb re-called the 5' RACE reads with MiXCR, one entry per CDR3 protein. The table lists 690,000 or so distinct CDR3 sequences, over 8.5% of them singletons. The sample was also reused in another study, on yellow fever vaccine responses in identical twins.

Sample: PBMCs. These receptors were taken from a woman between 18 and 29 years old in good health. Each CDR3 is given with its conserved first and last residue. Each record gives: clone size, D gene, J gene, V gene, CDR3 DNA, CDR3 protein. D genes are given only for firm matches. The listing skips clone size in some rows; elsewhere it reads once, few, many or a size class.

clone_size: .; d_call: TRBD1; j_call: TRBJ2-7; v_call: TRBV7-9; cdr3_nt: TGTGCCAGCAGTTCTCGGACAGGGGTCGAGCAGTACTTC; cdr3_aa: CASSSRTGVEQYF
clone_size: many; d_call: .; j_call: TRBJ1-2; v_call: TRBV4-2; cdr3_nt: TGTGCCAGCAGCCAAGACATTAGAGGGGCGGGGTATGGCTACACCTTC; cdr3_aa: CASSQDIRGAGYGYTF
clone_size: many; d_call: TRBD1; j_call: TRBJ1-5; v_call: TRBV24-1; cdr3_nt: TGTGCCACCCAGAGCTCGGGACAGGGCAATCAGCCCCAGCATTTT; cdr3_aa: CATQSSGQGNQPQHF
clone_size: few; d_call: .; j_call: TRBJ2-3; v_call: TRBV18; cdr3_nt: TGTGCCAGCTCACCTTCCCAGATCACAGATACGCAGTATTTT; cdr3_aa: CASSPSQITDTQYF
clone_size: .; d_call: .; j_call: TRBJ1-2; v_call: TRBV12-3/TRBV12-4; cdr3_nt: TGTGCCAGCAGTCCGCGGGATGGCTACACCTTC; cdr3_aa: CASSPRDGYTF
clone_size: .; d_call: TRBD2; j_call: TRBJ2-1; v_call: TRBV19; cdr3_nt: TGTGCCAGTAGGACTAGCGGGAGTGGGGGTGAGCAGTTCTTC; cdr3_aa: CASRTSGSGGEQFF
clone_size: many; d_call: TRBD1; j_call: TRBJ2-2; v_call: TRBV5-1; cdr3_nt: TGCGCCAGCAGCTCCTATACAGGGGAAAAGGCCGGGGAGCTGTTTTTT; cdr3_aa: CASSSYTGEKAGELFF
clone_size: many; d_call: .; j_call: TRBJ2-2; v_call: TRBV12-3/TRBV12-4; cdr3_nt: TGTGCCCTATCTCGACGAATAAGTGAGAACACCGGGGAGCTGTTTTTT; cdr3_aa: CALSRRISENTGELFF
clone_size: .; d_call: .; j_call: TRBJ2-2; v_call: TRBV7-2; cdr3_nt: TGTGCCAGCAGCCCCCCGGGCAGGGCGGGCGGGGAGCTGTTTTTT; cdr3_aa: CASSPPGRAGGELFF
clone_size: many; d_call: TRBD1; j_call: TRBJ2-2; v_call: TRBV9; cdr3_nt: TGTGCCAGCAGCGTAGTAACAGGGGGCCTAACCGGGGAGCTGTTTTTT; cdr3_aa: CASSVVTGGLTGELFF
clone_size: many; d_call: .; j_call: TRBJ2-3; v_call: TRBV18; cdr3_nt: TGTGCCAGCTCACCACAGGAACGGGATACGCAGTATTTT; cdr3_aa: CASSPQERDTQYF
clone_size: many; d_call: .; j_call: TRBJ2-7; v_call: TRBV12-3/TRBV12-4; cdr3_nt: TGTGCCAGCAGTCCTCGGACAACAACCTACGAGCAGTACTTC; cdr3_aa: CASSPRTTTYEQYF
clone_size: few; d_call: TRBD2; j_call: TRBJ2-7; v_call: TRBV10-3; cdr3_nt: TGTGCCATCAGGCTCGACCCGCGGGAGCCCTCCGGGAGCGAGCAGTACTTC; cdr3_aa: CAIRLDPREPSGSEQYF
clone_size: few; d_call: .; j_call: TRBJ2-1; v_call: TRBV4-1; cdr3_nt: TGCGCCAGCAGCCAAGTTCTGTGGCAGTCGCAGTTCTTC; cdr3_aa: CASSQVLWQSQFF
clone_size: .; d_call: TRBD2; j_call: TRBJ2-2; v_call: TRBV3-1; cdr3_nt: TGTGCCAGCAGCCAAGATCTAGCGGGGACCGGGGAGCTGTTTTTT; cdr3_aa: CASSQDLAGTGELFF
clone_size: .; d_call: .; j_call: TRBJ2-5; v_call: TRBV20-1; cdr3_nt: TGCAGTGCCAAGGGGGGGCCCCCAGAGACCCAGTACTTC; cdr3_aa: CSAKGGPPETQYF
clone_size: few; d_call: .; j_call: TRBJ1-1; v_call: TRBV2; cdr3_nt: TGTGCCAGCAGTGTCTCCACTGAAGCTTTCTTT; cdr3_aa: CASSVSTEAFF
clone_size: many; d_call: .; j_call: TRBJ1-2; v_call: TRBV24-1; cdr3_nt: TGTGCCACCAGTGATAGGACGTCGAACTATGGCTACACCTTC; cdr3_aa: CATSDRTSNYGYTF
clone_size: .; d_call: .; j_call: TRBJ2-1; v_call: TRBV6-6; cdr3_nt: TGTGCCAGCAGTTACGCTGGGGTAGAGCAGTTCTTC; cdr3_aa: CASSYAGVEQFF
clone_size: .; d_call: .; j_call: TRBJ2-3; v_call: TRBV7-2; cdr3_nt: TGTGCCAGCATCCGGGACAAGGGAGATACGCAGTATTTT; cdr3_aa: CASIRDKGDTQYF
clone_size: few; d_call: .; j_call: TRBJ2-1; v_call: TRBV28; cdr3_nt: TGTGCCAGCGTGGGGAGGGGACAGTTCTACAATGAGCAGTTCTTC; cdr3_aa: CASVGRGQFYNEQFF
clone_size: .; d_call: .; j_call: TRBJ1-6; v_call: TRBV12-3/TRBV12-4; cdr3_nt: TGTGCCAGCAGTTTAGATCGAGGTTACCAGAATTCACCCCTCCACTTT; cdr3_aa: CASSLDRGYQNSPLHF
clone_size: many; d_call: TRBD2; j_call: TRBJ2-5; v_call: TRBV3-1; cdr3_nt: TGTGCCAGCAGCCAAACCCTAGCGGGGGGGCCATTTCAGACCCAGTACTTC; cdr3_aa: CASSQTLAGGPFQTQYF
clone_size: few; d_call: .; j_call: TRBJ1-1; v_call: TRBV12-3/TRBV12-4; cdr3_nt: TGTGCCAGCAGCCCTAGGGAAGACCTCACTGAAGCTTTCTTT; cdr3_aa: CASSPREDLTEAFF
clone_size: few; d_call: .; j_call: TRBJ2-2; v_call: TRBV28; cdr3_nt: TGTGCCAGCAGATCCGGGATTCTTAACACCGGGGAGCTGTTTTTT; cdr3_aa: CASRSGILNTGELFF